A single sample gave rise to the 4 T cell receptor beta chains below, sequenced in a study of CD8 T cells in ankylosing spondylitis. TCRdb ran MiXCR on the 5' RACE reads and lists one entry per CDR3 protein. Counted here are around 75,000 distinct CDR3 sequences, about 5.7% occurring once; the ten biggest clones make up roughly 2.3%. The sequenced sample consisted of blood, either unsorted or a sorted T cell fraction (not recorded which). Every receptor here comes from a male donor with ankylosing spondylitis or in good health (not recorded which).

In its sample, this clonotype was seen a few times. The rearrangement joins TRBV7-2 to TRBJ1-1; D may be TRBD1 (6 bases). V was pared by 1 base and J by 4 bases, with 13 bases between. The CDR3 has 15 residues. Per the germline V gene, CDR1 is SGHTA and CDR2 is FQGNSA. CDR3 residues: CASSLGGGAVTEAFF. CDR3 nucleotide sequence: TGTGCCAGCAGCTTAGGTGGGGGGGCCGTCACTGAAGCTTTCTTT.

This clonotype was seen only a few times. The junction shows a germline mismatch at one end, possibly a read error. V gene TRBV20-1 combines with J gene TRBJ2-4; possible D gene TRBD1, 6 bases. The CDR3 spans 16 residues. Germline CDR1 reads DFQATT; CDR2 reads SNEGSKA (reference sequence). CDR3 amino acids: CCAWDTVFLAKNIQYF. As DNA, the CDR3 is TGCTGTGCTTGGGACACCGTTTTCTTAGCCAAAAACATTCAGTACTTC.

This clonotype was detected ten times or more. The gene calls are TRBV20-1 and TRBJ2-4; D is perhaps TRBD1 (6 bases). The germline V and J ends were trimmed by 5 bases and 3 bases, with 17 bases remaining between them. The CDR3 contains 15 residues. Germline CDR1 is DFQATT and CDR2 is SNEGSKA (reference sequence). The CDR3 is CSAGTGYRDKNIQYF. The CDR3 DNA sequence: TGCAGTGCTGGCACAGGGTATAGAGACAAAAACATTCAGTACTTC.

Ten or more counts support this clonotype. V gene TRBV29-1 combines with J gene TRBJ1-4; D is unresolved. Germline V gives CDR1 SQVTM, CDR2 ANQGSEA. The CDR3 spans 13 residues. Trimming left V 3 bases short and J 6 bases short, with 11 bases between. CDR3 nucleotide sequence: TGCAGCGTTGAGACACCCGTCGATGAAAAACTGTTTTTT. The encoded protein is CSVETPVDEKLFF.